The rows below give T cell receptor beta chains drawn from one sample of a study of vaccination and CD4 T cells after COVID-19. TCRdb fed the PCR reads into MiXCR, producing one record per CDR3 protein. The table has around 14,000 distinct CDR3 sequences, roughly 50% seen once. These receptors have no identified antigens. Sequenced material: CD4+ T cells from blood, cultured in vitro. These receptors all come from a human donor who had recovered from COVID-19. Each CDR3 is given with its conserved first and last residue. Fields, in order: clone size, D gene, V gene, J gene, CDR3 protein, CDR3 DNA. A D gene is named only where the DNA matches it firmly. The listing skips clone size in some rows; elsewhere it reads once, few, many or a size class.

>-|TRBD2|TRBV27|TRBJ2-3
CASSFGTSGSWGTDTQYF
TGTGCCAGCAGTTTTGGGACTAGCGGGAGCTGGGGCACAGATACGCAGTATTTT
>-|-|TRBV21-1|TRBJ1-2
CASSKALIRTGEKDGYTF
TGTGCCAGCAGCAAAGCGCTGATCAGGACAGGGGAAAAGGATGGCTACACCTTC
>-|TRBD1|TRBV28|TRBJ1-2
CASSLYGTGSGYTF
TGTGCCAGCAGTCTTTACGGGACAGGGTCTGGCTACACCTTC
>-|TRBD2|TRBV6-5|TRBJ2-3
CASSSVSSGRASTDTQYF
TGTGCCAGCAGTTCCGTCTCTAGCGGGAGGGCAAGCACAGATACGCAGTATTTT
>-|-|TRBV6-1|TRBJ1-2
CASSPLTTNNYGYTF
TGTGCCAGCAGTCCTTTAACGACAAACAACTATGGCTACACCTTC
>-|TRBD1|TRBV12-3/TRBV12-4|TRBJ2-5
CASSLTGQGMGTQYF
TGTGCCAGCAGTCTCACTGGACAGGGAATGGGGACCCAGTACTTC
>-|-|TRBV19|TRBJ2-2
CASSILGGNTGELFF
TGTGCCAGTAGTATTCTTGGCGGTAACACCGGGGAGCTGTTTTTT
>-|-|TRBV11-3|TRBJ2-5
CASSLVQGGTQYF
TGTGCCAGCAGCTTAGTACAGGGAGGGACCCAGTACTTC
>-|TRBD1|TRBV29-1|TRBJ2-5
CSFAGTGAETQYF
TGCAGCTTTGCCGGGACAGGGGCAGAGACCCAGTACTTC
>-|TRBD2|TRBV5-4|TRBJ2-2
CASGLREVTGELFF
TGTGCCAGCGGTCTCCGGGAGGTAACCGGGGAGCTGTTTTTT
>-|-|TRBV5-4|TRBJ1-2
CASSSAGFIPGSDGYTF
TGTGCCAGCAGCTCGGCGGGGTTTATACCGGGGTCTGATGGCTACACCTTC
>-|-|TRBV10-3|TRBJ1-4
CAISESNDKFEKLFF
TGTGCCATCAGTGAGTCGAATGACAAGTTTGAAAAACTGTTTTTT
>few|TRBD1|TRBV7-3|TRBJ2-3
CASSSQQGNTQYF
TGTGCCAGCAGCTCCCAACAGGGGAATACGCAGTATTTT
>few|TRBD1|TRBV7-9|TRBJ1-2
CASSSGQGGSYGYTF
TGTGCCAGCAGCTCTGGACAGGGAGGTTCGTATGGCTACACCTTC
>few|TRBD2|TRBV7-2|TRBJ2-3
CASSLVQLAGGPNTQYF
TGTGCCAGCAGCTTAGTCCAACTAGCGGGAGGGCCGAATACGCAGTATTTT
>-|-|TRBV20-1|TRBJ2-5
CSAREAGMETQYF
TGCAGTGCCAGAGAGGCGGGAATGGAGACCCAGTACTTC